A selection of T cell receptor beta chains follows, all from one sample in a study of CD8+ T cells in alopecia areata. TCRdb's copy holds only in-frame clones and misses some; the assay was immunoSEQ multiplex PCR. The top ten clones hold 1.3% of a sample with fewer than 250,000 clones, 64% of them seen once. The sample was CD4+ T cells sorted from blood, taken around week 49, from a patient treated with tofacitinib. All receptors come from a human donor with alopecia areata. Each CDR3 is given with its conserved first and last residue. Fields, in order: J gene, V gene, D gene, clone size, CDR3 DNA, CDR3 protein. A D gene is named only where the DNA matches it firmly. Size values are once, few and many counts, or a class for expanded clones, and some rows have none.

J gene: TRBJ2-3; V gene: TRBV11-2; D gene: -; clone size: few; CDR3 DNA: TGTGCCAGCAGCCCCACAGATACGCAGTATTTT; CDR3 protein: CASSPTDTQYF
J gene: TRBJ1-1; V gene: TRBV6-5; D gene: -; clone size: -; CDR3 DNA: TGTGCCAGCAGTGCCGCGGTGGCGCGGACTGAAGCTTTCTTT; CDR3 protein: CASSAAVARTEAFF
J gene: TRBJ1-5; V gene: TRBV19; D gene: TRBD1; clone size: few; CDR3 DNA: TGTGCCAGTAGTATCCGACAGGGGAATCAGCCCCAGCATTTT; CDR3 protein: CASSIRQGNQPQHF
J gene: TRBJ1-2; V gene: TRBV25-1; D gene: TRBD1; clone size: -; CDR3 DNA: TGTGCCAGCAGTGCCGGGACAGGGGGCGGCTACACCTTC; CDR3 protein: CASSAGTGGGYTF
J gene: TRBJ1-4; V gene: TRBV30; D gene: -; clone size: -; CDR3 DNA: TGTGCCGCAGGACAAGGCCCCGAAAAACTGTTTTTT; CDR3 protein: CAAGQGPEKLFF
J gene: TRBJ2-5; V gene: TRBV9; D gene: -; clone size: -; CDR3 DNA: TGTGCCAGCAGCGTATCCCCGAATGGCGAGACCCAGTACTTC; CDR3 protein: CASSVSPNGETQYF
J gene: TRBJ1-2; V gene: TRBV2; D gene: TRBD1; clone size: -; CDR3 DNA: TGTGCCAGCAGTGAAAAGGGGGCCGCCTACTATGGCTACACCTTC; CDR3 protein: CASSEKGAAYYGYTF
J gene: TRBJ2-7; V gene: TRBV6-6; D gene: -; clone size: -; CDR3 DNA: TGTGCCAGCACCGAACAGGGCGTTGGCTACGAGCAGTACTTC; CDR3 protein: CASTEQGVGYEQYF
J gene: TRBJ2-3; V gene: TRBV5-1; D gene: -; clone size: -; CDR3 DNA: TGCGCCAGCAGCTGGGACGGCTTCACAGATACGCAGTATTTT; CDR3 protein: CASSWDGFTDTQYF
J gene: TRBJ2-7; V gene: TRBV29-1; D gene: -; clone size: -; CDR3 DNA: TGCAGCGCTGAGTGGGGCTACGAGCAGTACTTC; CDR3 protein: CSAEWGYEQYF
J gene: TRBJ2-5; V gene: TRBV7-9; D gene: -; clone size: -; CDR3 DNA: TGTGCCAGCAGCCTAGACATAGAAACAGAGACCCAGTACTTC; CDR3 protein: CASSLDIETETQYF
J gene: TRBJ1-1; V gene: TRBV15; D gene: TRBD1; clone size: -; CDR3 DNA: TGTGCCACCAGCAGAGGGGGACAGGGGGACACTGAAGCTTTCTTT; CDR3 protein: CATSRGGQGDTEAFF
J gene: TRBJ2-3; V gene: TRBV29-1; D gene: TRBD2; clone size: -; CDR3 DNA: TGCAGCGTTGTAGTAGCGGGGGGATATACGCAGTATTTT; CDR3 protein: CSVVVAGGYTQYF
J gene: TRBJ1-2; V gene: TRBV30; D gene: TRBD1; clone size: few; CDR3 DNA: TGTGCCATAGCCGGGACAGGGGACTATGGCTACACCTTC; CDR3 protein: CAIAGTGDYGYTF
J gene: TRBJ2-5; V gene: TRBV29-1; D gene: -; clone size: once; CDR3 DNA: TGCAGCGTTGAGCCTATTACCGGGACTGGGGGGGAGACCCAGTACTTC; CDR3 protein: CSVEPITGTGGETQYF
J gene: TRBJ1-6; V gene: TRBV5-1; D gene: TRBD1; clone size: -; CDR3 DNA: TGCGCCAGCAGCTTGAAGGGGGCGGCTAATTCACCCCTCCACTTT; CDR3 protein: CASSLKGAANSPLHF
J gene: TRBJ2-1; V gene: TRBV7-3; D gene: -; clone size: -; CDR3 DNA: TGTGCCAGCAGCTTAACCTCCTACAATGAGCAGTTCTTC; CDR3 protein: CASSLTSYNEQFF
J gene: TRBJ1-1; V gene: TRBV4-3; D gene: TRBD1; clone size: -; CDR3 DNA: TGCGCCAGCAGCCAAGCCCGCGACAGGGCGAACACTGAAGCTTTCTTT; CDR3 protein: CASSQARDRANTEAFF
J gene: TRBJ2-2; V gene: TRBV5-1; D gene: TRBD1; clone size: few; CDR3 DNA: TGCGCCAGCAAGCTGACAGGGGGCCCGAGCACCGGGGAGCTGTTTTTT; CDR3 protein: CASKLTGGPSTGELFF
J gene: TRBJ2-5; V gene: TRBV27; D gene: -; clone size: -; CDR3 DNA: TGTGCCAGCAGTTTAACATCTGTGGGTTCGGAGACCCAGTACTTC; CDR3 protein: CASSLTSVGSETQYF
J gene: TRBJ1-1; V gene: TRBV29-1; D gene: -; clone size: -; CDR3 DNA: TGCAGCGCTGCTTTGGACACTGAAGCTTTCTTT; CDR3 protein: CSAALDTEAFF
J gene: TRBJ2-3; V gene: TRBV18; D gene: TRBD1; clone size: -; CDR3 DNA: TGTGCCAGCTCACCACGACAGGGAGAGGCAGATACGCAGTATTTT; CDR3 protein: CASSPRQGEADTQYF
J gene: TRBJ1-1; V gene: TRBV29-1; D gene: TRBD1; clone size: -; CDR3 DNA: TGCAGCGTTCCCTCACTAACAGGGGCGAACACTGAAGCTTTCTTT; CDR3 protein: CSVPSLTGANTEAFF
J gene: TRBJ2-2; V gene: TRBV5-1; D gene: -; clone size: -; CDR3 DNA: TGCGCCACCAAGGGAAGCACCGGGGAGCTGTTTTTT; CDR3 protein: CATKGSTGELFF
J gene: TRBJ2-3; V gene: TRBV5-1; D gene: -; clone size: -; CDR3 DNA: TGCGCCAGCAGCGTGGACGGCTCTAGCACAGATACGCAGTATTTT; CDR3 protein: CASSVDGSSTDTQYF
J gene: TRBJ1-5; V gene: TRBV2; D gene: -; clone size: -; CDR3 DNA: TGTGCCAGCAGTGATAGAGGGATCCCCACGCAGCCCCAGCATTTT; CDR3 protein: CASSDRGIPTQPQHF
J gene: TRBJ1-1; V gene: TRBV5-1; D gene: -; clone size: -; CDR3 DNA: TGCGCCAGCAGCTTGGATACGGGCGCGAACACTGAAGCTTTCTTT; CDR3 protein: CASSLDTGANTEAFF
J gene: TRBJ1-2; V gene: TRBV27; D gene: -; clone size: -; CDR3 DNA: TGTGCCAGCAGTTCGAGGGACAAGGCCGGCTACACCTTC; CDR3 protein: CASSSRDKAGYTF
J gene: TRBJ1-5; V gene: TRBV29-1; D gene: TRBD1; clone size: -; CDR3 DNA: TGCAGCGTGATCCCAGGGGGTGATCAGCCCCAGCATTTT; CDR3 protein: CSVIPGGDQPQHF
J gene: TRBJ2-3; V gene: TRBV7-9; D gene: TRBD1; clone size: -; CDR3 DNA: TGTGCCAGCAGCTTAGCCGCCGGGACAGGGGACGGAAATACGCAGTATTTT; CDR3 protein: CASSLAAGTGDGNTQYF
J gene: TRBJ2-7; V gene: TRBV25-1; D gene: -; clone size: -; CDR3 DNA: TGTGCCAGCACTCCATCAGGGAGGTCCTACGAGCAGTACTTC; CDR3 protein: CASTPSGRSYEQYF
J gene: TRBJ1-6; V gene: TRBV10-3; D gene: -; clone size: -; CDR3 DNA: TGTGCCAGCAGTGAAGTCTTGGCCGGACAGCATAATTCACCCCTCCACTTT; CDR3 protein: CASSEVLAGQHNSPLHF
J gene: TRBJ2-1; V gene: TRBV5-6; D gene: -; clone size: -; CDR3 DNA: TGTGCCAGCAGCTTAGGTCGTGGGGGCCCAAGGAATGAGCAGTTCTTC; CDR3 protein: CASSLGRGGPRNEQFF
J gene: TRBJ2-2; V gene: TRBV7-9; D gene: -; clone size: -; CDR3 DNA: TGTGCCAGCAGCTTCTATAATAGGCCTGGGCGACCAGGGGAGCTGTTTTTT; CDR3 protein: CASSFYNRPGRPGELFF
J gene: TRBJ2-6; V gene: TRBV6-5; D gene: -; clone size: -; CDR3 DNA: TGTGCCACCAGGGCCAACGTCCTGACTTTC; CDR3 protein: CATRANVLTF
J gene: TRBJ2-6; V gene: TRBV5-1; D gene: -; clone size: -; CDR3 DNA: TGCGCCAGCAGCTTGGAGAGTAGTGACCGGAGGGCCAACGTCCTGACTTTC; CDR3 protein: CASSLESSDRRANVLTF
J gene: TRBJ1-1; V gene: TRBV29-1; D gene: -; clone size: -; CDR3 DNA: TGCAGCGTTTGGAACACTGAAGCTTTCTTT; CDR3 protein: CSVWNTEAFF
J gene: TRBJ2-5; V gene: TRBV2; D gene: -; clone size: -; CDR3 DNA: TGTGCCAGCAGTTACAGGGCGGAGACCCAGTACTTC; CDR3 protein: CASSYRAETQYF
J gene: TRBJ2-7; V gene: TRBV30; D gene: -; clone size: once; CDR3 DNA: TGTGCCTGGAAAAGTCAAGAGTTCTCCTACGAGCAGTACTTC; CDR3 protein: CAWKSQEFSYEQYF
J gene: TRBJ2-7; V gene: TRBV20-1; D gene: -; clone size: -; CDR3 DNA: TGCAGTGCCTACTCGTCGTACGAGCAGTACTTC; CDR3 protein: CSAYSSYEQYF
J gene: TRBJ2-3; V gene: TRBV7-2; D gene: -; clone size: few; CDR3 DNA: TGTGCCACCAGGGAGGAGATTAGCACAGATACGCAGTATTTT; CDR3 protein: CATREEISTDTQYF
J gene: TRBJ2-3; V gene: TRBV7-3; D gene: -; clone size: -; CDR3 DNA: TGTGCCAGCAGCTTAGGAATAGATACGCAGTATTTT; CDR3 protein: CASSLGIDTQYF
J gene: TRBJ2-7; V gene: TRBV10-1; D gene: -; clone size: -; CDR3 DNA: TGCGCCAGCAGTGAGTCGACAGCTATTACCTACGAGCAGTACTTC; CDR3 protein: CASSESTAITYEQYF
J gene: TRBJ1-5; V gene: TRBV30; D gene: TRBD1; clone size: -; CDR3 DNA: TGTGCCTGGAGTGCATCCGACAGGGTCGGTCAGCCCCAGCATTTT; CDR3 protein: CAWSASDRVGQPQHF
J gene: TRBJ2-1; V gene: TRBV11-1; D gene: TRBD2; clone size: -; CDR3 DNA: TGTGCCAGCACCCACTCCCCACCCGGACTAGCGGCTGGTGAGCAGTTCTTC; CDR3 protein: CASTHSPPGLAAGEQFF
J gene: TRBJ2-4; V gene: TRBV29-1; D gene: TRBD2; clone size: -; CDR3 DNA: TGCAGCGTATCGACAGTAGCGGGAAACATTCAGTACTTC; CDR3 protein: CSVSTVAGNIQYF
J gene: TRBJ2-5; V gene: TRBV5-6; D gene: -; clone size: once; CDR3 DNA: TGTGCCAGCAGCCGCGGGACAACGAAAGAGACCCAGTACTTC; CDR3 protein: CASSRGTTKETQYF
J gene: TRBJ1-2; V gene: TRBV27; D gene: -; clone size: once; CDR3 DNA: TGTGCCAGCCAACTTAGTCCCGGGACGGTCTATGGCTACACCTTC; CDR3 protein: CASQLSPGTVYGYTF
J gene: TRBJ2-7; V gene: TRBV11-2; D gene: TRBD1; clone size: few; CDR3 DNA: TGTGCCAGCAGCTTGGCCACAGGGGTTGCCTACGAGCAGTACTTC; CDR3 protein: CASSLATGVAYEQYF
J gene: TRBJ1-2; V gene: TRBV12-5; D gene: TRBD1; clone size: -; CDR3 DNA: TGTGCTAGTGGTAGACGACAGGGTCTGAGTGGCTACACCTTC; CDR3 protein: CASGRRQGLSGYTF
J gene: TRBJ1-2; V gene: TRBV30; D gene: -; clone size: -; CDR3 DNA: TGTGCCTGGAGTCGCTATCAGGAAAATGGCTACACCTTC; CDR3 protein: CAWSRYQENGYTF
J gene: TRBJ1-1; V gene: TRBV5-1; D gene: -; clone size: once; CDR3 DNA: TGCGCCAGCAGCTTGGGTGGAGGACTCAACACTGAAGCTTTCTTT; CDR3 protein: CASSLGGGLNTEAFF
J gene: TRBJ2-7; V gene: TRBV5-8; D gene: TRBD1; clone size: -; CDR3 DNA: TGTGCCAGCAACCGGGACAGAGACTACGAGCAGTACTTC; CDR3 protein: CASNRDRDYEQYF
J gene: TRBJ1-2; V gene: TRBV29-1; D gene: -; clone size: -; CDR3 DNA: TGCAGCGTCCAGGGGCAGCTTAACTATGGCTACACCTTC; CDR3 protein: CSVQGQLNYGYTF
J gene: TRBJ1-5; V gene: TRBV29-1; D gene: -; clone size: few; CDR3 DNA: TGCAGCGTTGGGACAGCTAGCAATCAGCCCCAGCATTTT; CDR3 protein: CSVGTASNQPQHF
J gene: TRBJ1-2; V gene: TRBV20-1; D gene: -; clone size: -; CDR3 DNA: TGCAGTGCCCCCACAGCGTATGGCTACACCTTC; CDR3 protein: CSAPTAYGYTF
J gene: TRBJ2-5; V gene: TRBV20-1; D gene: -; clone size: -; CDR3 DNA: TGCAGTGCGGAGAGAAAAGAGACCCAGTACTTC; CDR3 protein: CSAERKETQYF
J gene: TRBJ2-3; V gene: TRBV7-7; D gene: -; clone size: few; CDR3 DNA: TGTGCCAGCAGCCTAGACCGGGGGGATACGCAGTATTTT; CDR3 protein: CASSLDRGDTQYF
J gene: TRBJ1-5; V gene: TRBV29-1; D gene: -; clone size: few; CDR3 DNA: TGCAGCGTTGCCCAGGGAGGGGATCAGCCCCAGCATTTT; CDR3 protein: CSVAQGGDQPQHF